This T cell receptor (beta chain) was captured in a study of beta chain features in type 1 diabetes. Every bit of the isolated RNA underwent reverse transcription, so sequencing read expressed TCRB transcripts. Deep immunoSEQ sequencing covered naive, central memory and regulatory T cell samples. This table comes from immunoSEQ multiplex PCR, and its TCRdb copy is limited to in-frame clones, with some not included. In the table there are a few hundred thousand clones, around 15% of which are singletons. A sort by CD45RO/CCR7/CD25/CD127/CD95/CD27 yielded CD4+ naive, central memory, regulatory and stem cell-like memory cells. Germline V gene lookup returns CDR1 SGHAT and CDR2 FQDESV (reference sequence). This CDR3 comprises 16 residues. V lost 5 bases and J 4 bases, leaving 17 bases between the germline ends.

The V and J genes are TRBV11-1 and TRBJ2-2, with a tentative D call TRBD2 (6 bases). The sequencing input was central memory CD4+ T cells from blood. The receptor was isolated from a man younger than 40 in good health. The CDR3, as DNA: TGTGCCAGCAGCCGCCGGGGCCGCGGGGCCACCGGGGAGCTGTTTTTT. Residues: CASSRRGRGATGELFF.